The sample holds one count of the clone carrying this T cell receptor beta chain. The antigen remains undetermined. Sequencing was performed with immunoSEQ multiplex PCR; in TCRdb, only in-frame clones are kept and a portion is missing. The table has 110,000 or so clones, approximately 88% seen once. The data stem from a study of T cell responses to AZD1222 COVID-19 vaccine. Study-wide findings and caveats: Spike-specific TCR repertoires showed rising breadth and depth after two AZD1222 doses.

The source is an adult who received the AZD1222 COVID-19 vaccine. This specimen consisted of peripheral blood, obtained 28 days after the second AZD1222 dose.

CDR3 loop: CASSLGLNYGYTF. The DNA of the CDR3 is TGTGCCAGCAGCTTAGGCCTAAACTATGGCTACACCTTC. This chain joins TRBV7-2 and TRBJ1-2; D uncertain. In germline, CDR1 is SGHTA, CDR2 FQGNSA. Trimming removed 1 base from V and 2 bases from J, with 5 bases in between. The CDR3 is 13 amino acids.